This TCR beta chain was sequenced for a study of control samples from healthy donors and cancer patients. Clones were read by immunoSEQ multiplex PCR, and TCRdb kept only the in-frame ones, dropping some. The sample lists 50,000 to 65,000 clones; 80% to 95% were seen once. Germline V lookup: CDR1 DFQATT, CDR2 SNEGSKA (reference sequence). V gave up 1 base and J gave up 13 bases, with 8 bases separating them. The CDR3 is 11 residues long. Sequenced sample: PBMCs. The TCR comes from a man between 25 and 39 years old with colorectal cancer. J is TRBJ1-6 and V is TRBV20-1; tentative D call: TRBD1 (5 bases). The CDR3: CSARAQGPLHF. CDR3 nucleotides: TGCAGTGCTAGAGCCCAGGGTCCCCTCCACTTT.